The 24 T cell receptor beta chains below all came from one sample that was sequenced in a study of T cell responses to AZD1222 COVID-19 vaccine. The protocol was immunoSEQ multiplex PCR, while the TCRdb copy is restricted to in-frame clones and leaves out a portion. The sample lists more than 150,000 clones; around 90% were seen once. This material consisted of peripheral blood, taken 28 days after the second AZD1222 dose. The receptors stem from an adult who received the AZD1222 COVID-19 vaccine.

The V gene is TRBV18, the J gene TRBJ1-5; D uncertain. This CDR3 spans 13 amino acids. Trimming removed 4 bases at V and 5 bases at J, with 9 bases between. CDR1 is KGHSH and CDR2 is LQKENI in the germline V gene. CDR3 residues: CASSRMRDQPQHF. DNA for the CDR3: TGTGCCAGCTCACGTATGAGGGATCAGCCCCAGCATTTT.

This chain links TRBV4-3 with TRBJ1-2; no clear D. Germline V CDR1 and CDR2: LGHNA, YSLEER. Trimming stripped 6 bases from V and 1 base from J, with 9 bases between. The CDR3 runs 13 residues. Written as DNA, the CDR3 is TGCGCCAGCAGTCCTAGGGTTAACTATGGCTACACCTTC. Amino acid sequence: CASSPRVNYGYTF.

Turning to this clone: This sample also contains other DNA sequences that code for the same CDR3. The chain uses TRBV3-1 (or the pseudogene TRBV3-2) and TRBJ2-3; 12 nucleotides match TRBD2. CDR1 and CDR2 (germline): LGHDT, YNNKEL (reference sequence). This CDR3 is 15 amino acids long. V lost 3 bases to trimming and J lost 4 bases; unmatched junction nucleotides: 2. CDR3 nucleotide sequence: TGTGCCAGCAGCCAGGGACTAGCGGGTCCAGATACGCAGTATTTT. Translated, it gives CASSQGLAGPDTQYF.

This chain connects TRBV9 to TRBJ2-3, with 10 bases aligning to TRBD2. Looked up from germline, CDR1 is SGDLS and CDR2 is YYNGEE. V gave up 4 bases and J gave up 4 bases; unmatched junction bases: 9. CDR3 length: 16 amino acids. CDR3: CASSTMSGGAADTQYF. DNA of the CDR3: TGTGCCAGCAGCACGATGAGCGGGGGGGCGGCAGATACGCAGTATTTT.

CDR3 sequence reads: CASSLHRSTTFF. The CDR3 region has the DNA TGTGCCAGCAGCTTACACAGGTCAACGACTTTCTTT. The V call is TRBV3-1 (or the pseudogene TRBV3-2), the J call TRBJ1-1, with D possibly matching TRBD1 (5 bases). Germline CDR1 and CDR2: LGHDT and YNNKEL (reference sequence). V gave up 5 bases and J gave up 12 bases, with 16 bases separating them. The CDR3 covers 12 residues.

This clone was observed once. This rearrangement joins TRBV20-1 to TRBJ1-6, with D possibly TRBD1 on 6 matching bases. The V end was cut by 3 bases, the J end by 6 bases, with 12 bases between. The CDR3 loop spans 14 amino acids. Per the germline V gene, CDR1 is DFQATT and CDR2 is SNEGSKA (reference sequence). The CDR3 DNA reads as TGCAGTGCTAGTCCGGGACAAATTAATTCACCCCTCCACTTT. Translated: CSASPGQINSPLHF.

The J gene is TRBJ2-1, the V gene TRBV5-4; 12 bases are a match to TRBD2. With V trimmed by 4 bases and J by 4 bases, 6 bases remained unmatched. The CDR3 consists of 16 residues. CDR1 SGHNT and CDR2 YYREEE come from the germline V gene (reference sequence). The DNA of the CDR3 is TGTGCCAGCAGCCCCCCGGGACTAGCGGGTTACAATGAGCAGTTCTTC. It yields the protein CASSPPGLAGYNEQFF.

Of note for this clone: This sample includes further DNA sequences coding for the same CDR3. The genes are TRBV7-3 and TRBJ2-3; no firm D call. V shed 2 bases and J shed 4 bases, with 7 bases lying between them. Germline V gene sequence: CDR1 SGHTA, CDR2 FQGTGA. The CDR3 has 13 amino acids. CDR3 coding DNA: TGTGCCAGCAGCTTATTGTTCTCAGATACGCAGTATTTT. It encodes CASSLLFSDTQYF.

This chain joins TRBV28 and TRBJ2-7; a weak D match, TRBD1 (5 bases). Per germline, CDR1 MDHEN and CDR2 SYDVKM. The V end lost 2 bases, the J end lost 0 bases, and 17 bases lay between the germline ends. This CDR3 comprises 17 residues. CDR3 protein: CASSLVSWGRSSYEQYF. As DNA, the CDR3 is TGTGCCAGCAGTTTAGTTTCTTGGGGCAGGAGCTCCTACGAGCAGTACTTC.

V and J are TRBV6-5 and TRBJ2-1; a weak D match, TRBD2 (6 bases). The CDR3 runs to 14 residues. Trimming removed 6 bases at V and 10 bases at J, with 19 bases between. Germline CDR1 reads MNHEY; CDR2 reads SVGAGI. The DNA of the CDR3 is TGTGCCAGCAGCACCGGGGGATCCCCCGGGGAGCAGTTCTTC. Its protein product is CASSTGGSPGEQFF.

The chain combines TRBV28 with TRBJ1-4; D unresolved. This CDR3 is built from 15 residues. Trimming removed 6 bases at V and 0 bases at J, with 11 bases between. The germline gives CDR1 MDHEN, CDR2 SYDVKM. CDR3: CASSVYSSTNEKLFF. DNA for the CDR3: TGTGCCAGCAGCGTTTACAGTTCAACTAATGAAAAACTGTTTTTT.

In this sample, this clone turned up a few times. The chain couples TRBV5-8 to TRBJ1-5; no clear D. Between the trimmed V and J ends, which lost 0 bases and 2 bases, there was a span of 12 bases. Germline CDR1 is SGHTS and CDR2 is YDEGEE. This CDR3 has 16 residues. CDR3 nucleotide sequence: TGTGCCAGCAGCTTGGGTCTGGGAAGCGGCAATCAGCCCCAGCATTTT. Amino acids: CASSLGLGSGNQPQHF.

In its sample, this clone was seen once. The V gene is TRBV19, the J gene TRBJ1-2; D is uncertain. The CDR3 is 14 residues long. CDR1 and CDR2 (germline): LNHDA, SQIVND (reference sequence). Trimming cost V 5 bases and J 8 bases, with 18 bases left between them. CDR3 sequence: CASSSQDRVDGYTF. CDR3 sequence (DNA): TGTGCCAGTAGTTCACAAGACCGGGTAGACGGCTACACCTTC.

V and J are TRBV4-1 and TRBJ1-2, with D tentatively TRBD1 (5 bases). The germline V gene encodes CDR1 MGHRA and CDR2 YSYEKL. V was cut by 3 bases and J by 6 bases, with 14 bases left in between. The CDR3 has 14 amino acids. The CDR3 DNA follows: TGCGCCAGCAGCCACCCAGACAGCAGACATGGCTACACCTTC. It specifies CASSHPDSRHGYTF.

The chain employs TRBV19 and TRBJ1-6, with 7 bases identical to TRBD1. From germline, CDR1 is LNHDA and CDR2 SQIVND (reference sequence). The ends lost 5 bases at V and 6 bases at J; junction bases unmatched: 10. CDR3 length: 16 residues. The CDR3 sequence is CASSPWKGQTNSPLHF. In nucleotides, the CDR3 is TGTGCCAGTAGTCCTTGGAAGGGACAGACTAATTCACCCCTCCACTTT.

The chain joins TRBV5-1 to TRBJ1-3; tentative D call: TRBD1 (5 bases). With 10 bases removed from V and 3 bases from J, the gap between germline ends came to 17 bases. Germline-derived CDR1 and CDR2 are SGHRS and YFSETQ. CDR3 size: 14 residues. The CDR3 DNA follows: TGCGCCTCCCGGGACCCCGGCTATGGAAACACCATATATTTT. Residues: CASRDPGYGNTIYF. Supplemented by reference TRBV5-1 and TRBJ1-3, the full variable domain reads KAGVTQTPRYLIKTRGQQVTLSCSPISGHRSVSWYQQTPGQGLQFLFEYFSETQRNKGNFPGRFSGRQFSNSRSEMNVSTLELGDSALYLCASRDPGYGNTIYFGEGSWLTVV.

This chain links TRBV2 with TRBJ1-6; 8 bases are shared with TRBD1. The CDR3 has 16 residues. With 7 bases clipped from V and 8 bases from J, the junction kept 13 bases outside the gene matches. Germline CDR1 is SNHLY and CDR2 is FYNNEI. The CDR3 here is CASKVGRGLVDSPLHF. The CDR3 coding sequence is TGTGCCAGCAAGGTTGGCAGGGGGCTAGTTGATTCACCCCTCCACTTT.

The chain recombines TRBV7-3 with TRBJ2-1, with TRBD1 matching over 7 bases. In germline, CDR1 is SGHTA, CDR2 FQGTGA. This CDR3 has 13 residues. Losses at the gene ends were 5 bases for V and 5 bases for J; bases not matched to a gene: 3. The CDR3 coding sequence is TGTGCCAGCAGCCCGACAGGGCACAATGAGCAGTTCTTC. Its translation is CASSPTGHNEQFF.

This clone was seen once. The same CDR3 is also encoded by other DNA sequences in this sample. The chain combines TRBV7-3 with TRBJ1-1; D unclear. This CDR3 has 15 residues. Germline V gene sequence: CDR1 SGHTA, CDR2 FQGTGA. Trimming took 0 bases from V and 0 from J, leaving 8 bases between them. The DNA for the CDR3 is TGTGCCAGCAGCTTAACGCGTCGTATGAACACTGAAGCTTTCTTT. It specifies CASSLTRRMNTEAFF.

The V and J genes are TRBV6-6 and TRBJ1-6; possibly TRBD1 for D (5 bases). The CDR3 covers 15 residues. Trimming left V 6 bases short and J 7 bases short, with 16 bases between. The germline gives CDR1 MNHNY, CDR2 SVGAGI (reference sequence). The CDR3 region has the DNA TGTGCCAGCAGCCACTCCGGGACGGAAAATTCACCCCTCCACTTT. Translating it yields CASSHSGTENSPLHF.

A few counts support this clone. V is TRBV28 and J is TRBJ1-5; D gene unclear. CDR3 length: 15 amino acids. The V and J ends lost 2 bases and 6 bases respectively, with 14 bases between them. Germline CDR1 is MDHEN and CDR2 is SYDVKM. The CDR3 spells CASSLAWGIGQPQHF. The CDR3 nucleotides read TGTGCCAGCAGTTTAGCTTGGGGAATCGGTCAGCCCCAGCATTTT.

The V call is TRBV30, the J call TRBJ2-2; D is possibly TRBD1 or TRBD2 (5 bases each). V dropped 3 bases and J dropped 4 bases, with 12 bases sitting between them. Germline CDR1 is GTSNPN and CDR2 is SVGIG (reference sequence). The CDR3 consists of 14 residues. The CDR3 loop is CAWSYLGVTGELFF. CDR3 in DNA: TGTGCCTGGAGCTATCTGGGGGTCACCGGGGAGCTGTTTTTT.

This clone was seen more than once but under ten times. CDR3 sequence reads: CASSLVRGFVDTIYF. The DNA of the CDR3 is TGTGCCAGCAGCTTAGTTAGAGGGTTCGTTGACACCATATATTTT. The chain employs TRBV13 and TRBJ1-3, with D hard to call. V gave up 1 base and J gave up 8 bases, with 15 bases separating them. This CDR3 has 15 amino acids. Germline CDR1 reads PRHDT; CDR2 reads FYEKMQ (reference sequence).

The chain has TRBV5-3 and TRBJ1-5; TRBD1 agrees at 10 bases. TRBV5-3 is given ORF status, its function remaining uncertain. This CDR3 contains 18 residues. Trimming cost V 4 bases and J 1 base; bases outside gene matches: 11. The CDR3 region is CARSPGGTGVLSNQPQHF. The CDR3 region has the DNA TGTGCCAGAAGCCCGGGCGGGACAGGGGTTCTGAGCAATCAGCCCCAGCATTTT.